The 6 T cell receptor beta chains below come from one sample, sequenced in a study of PD-1 blockade in classical Hodgkin lymphoma. Each patient's relapse followed autologous stem cell transplantation, and brentuximab vedotin exposure varied. Here immunoSEQ multiplex PCR was the method, and the copy in TCRdb shows in-frame clones only, minus some. The sample carries tens of thousands of clones, around four fifths recorded once. Sequenced here: peripheral blood mononuclear cells (PBMCs), sampled before the second cycle of nivolumab. The receptor source for this set is a human donor with classical Hodgkin lymphoma.

This clone was detected only once. V and J are TRBV5-1 and TRBJ2-7; 8 bases map to TRBD1. Germline V gives CDR1 SGHRS, CDR2 YFSETQ. Trimming took 0 bases from V and 9 from J; bases not matched to a gene: 8. The CDR3 is 14 amino acids. CDR3: CASSLGDRGAVQYF. The CDR3 region has the DNA TGCGCCAGCAGCTTGGGTGACAGGGGAGCGGTGCAGTACTTC.

The rearrangement uses TRBV28 and TRBJ2-3; no clear D. The CDR3 spans 13 residues. The V gene's germline CDR1 is MDHEN and CDR2 SYDVKM. The V gene lost 6 bases and the J gene lost 4 bases, with 11 bases spanning the gap. This CDR3 is CASSRLGADTQYF. The CDR3 DNA is TGTGCCAGCAGCCGCCTTGGGGCAGATACGCAGTATTTT.

The rearrangement links TRBV7-9 to TRBJ2-5, with a weak D call TRBD1 (5 bases). V lost 7 bases, J lost 1 base, and 13 bases lay in between. The germline V gene encodes CDR1 SEHNR and CDR2 FQNEAQ (reference sequence). The CDR3 spans 14 residues. This CDR3 is CASNTVGAQETQYF. The CDR3 DNA reads TGTGCCAGCAATACCGTAGGGGCCCAAGAGACCCAGTACTTC.

The chain carries TRBV18 and TRBJ1-5; the D is unclear. The CDR3 is made up of 14 amino acids. CDR1 and CDR2 (germline): KGHSH, LQKENI. V gave up 2 bases and J gave up 1 base, with 6 bases separating them. CDR3 nucleotides: TGTGCCAGCTCACCATTAGAAAGCAATCAGCCCCAGCATTTT. Protein: CASSPLESNQPQHF. The whole variable domain, remainder taken from reference TRBV18 and TRBJ1-5, is NAGVMQNPRHLVRRRGQEARLRCSPMKGHSHVYWYRQLPEEGLKFMVYLQKENIIDESGMPKERFSAEFPKEGPSILRIQQVVRGDSAAYFCASSPLESNQPQHFGDGTRLSIL.

The count of this clone is one. This chain joins TRBV7-2 and TRBJ1-2, with a weak D call TRBD1 (6 bases). Trimming left V 5 bases short and J 5 bases short, with 24 bases between. The germline V gene encodes CDR1 SGHTA and CDR2 FQGNSA. The CDR3 is 17 amino acids. In nucleotides, the CDR3 is TGTGCCAGCAGCCCGTACGTGGGGGGCACACCATCTTATGGCTACACCTTC. This sequence encodes CASSPYVGGTPSYGYTF.

The chain links TRBV6-1 to TRBJ2-7; D call uncertain. The CDR3 consists of 15 residues. V lost 4 bases and J lost 0, with 13 bases in between. CDR1 and CDR2 (germline): MNHNS, SASEGT. The CDR3 here is CASSVGIESSYEQYF. CDR3 coding DNA: TGTGCCAGCAGTGTTGGCATCGAGAGCTCCTACGAGCAGTACTTC.